This TCR beta chain comes out of a study of shared clonotypes between healthy human individuals. Study conclusions and caveats: The authors sampled blood alone, and tissue repertoires likely differ.

Comments on this clone: Antigen: not known.

Trimming cost V 4 bases and J 6 bases, with 15 bases left between them. The CDR3 loop spans 14 amino acids. Germline CDR1 reads SGHDT; CDR2 reads YYEEEE. Assay used: immunoSEQ multiplex PCR; TCRdb lists only in-frame clones, some missing. This table has about 2.4 million clones, under 95% appearing once. The sample was naive CD4+ T cells from PBMCs. Subset reported: CD45RA+ positively selected. The chain is built from TRBV5-6 and TRBJ2-3, with D tentatively TRBD1 or TRBD2 (7 bases each). The origin of this receptor is a man between 18 and 29 years old in good health. Some clones in this sample may be carry-over from other donors' samples. CDR3 coding DNA: TGTGCCAGCAGCAGGGGACAGCGGGATGATACGCAGTATTTT. Its translation: CASSRGQRDDTQYF.